Included here is one T cell receptor beta chain sequence, with context. Its antigen is unidentified. Regarding treatment: approximately nine-day PBMC culture with coronavirus spike peptide pools or control peptides (ViraFEST assay). CDR1 and CDR2 from the germline V gene are SNHLY and FYNNEI. The V end was cut by 6 bases, the J end by 3 bases, with 14 bases between. The CDR3 length is 14 residues. The sample belongs to a study of vaccination and CD4 T cells after COVID-19. Looking at the study overall: Post-vaccine specimens were obtained a median roughly 70 days after dose two (range 14 to 241). Overlapping SARS-CoV-2, HCoV-NL63, HCoV-OC43 and HCoV-229E spike peptides were used to stimulate cells.

Sequencing of the DNA from cultured CD4+ T cells was carried out with the Oncomine TCR Beta short-read assay. One entry per CDR3 protein results from TCRdb running MiXCR on the PCR reads. The sample has roughly 18,000 distinct CDR3 sequences; roughly 60% are singletons. The sequenced sample was CD4+ T cells from blood, cultured in vitro. The receptor's source is a human donor who had recovered from COVID-19. The V and J genes are TRBV2 and TRBJ1-2, with D perhaps TRBD1 (5 bases). The CDR3 is CASRVERGDYGYTF. CDR3 sequence (DNA): TGTGCCAGCAGGGTCGAGAGGGGCGACTATGGCTACACCTTC.